This T cell receptor (beta chain) was sequenced in a study of Graves' ophthalmopathy and Graves' hyperthyroidism. Study outcomes and limitations: Detection in blood was also observed for most expanded thyroid clonotypes above 0.001 frequency.

Comment on this clonotype: The antigen remains undetermined.

Amplification from RNA transcripts yielded the TCR beta CDR3 regions. Scientists carried out first-round RT-PCR using HTBI primers and then a second-round multiplex PCR. Using its own MiXCR run on the multiplex PCR reads, TCRdb lists one record per CDR3 protein. This table holds 350,000 to 450,000 distinct CDR3 sequences, around 21% found once. Patients were diagnosed from clinical symptoms, serum thyroxine, TRAb, thyroid ultrasound and orbital computed tomography. V lost 5 bases and J 5 bases, leaving 15 bases between the germline ends. CDR3 length: 14 amino acids. The sample comprised peripheral blood. This chain uses TRBV12-3 or TRBV12-4 with TRBJ2-5, with TRBD2 as a possible D gene (5 bases). The TCR was taken from a woman aged 18-35 years with stable Graves' hyperthyroidism. The CDR3 DNA reads as TGTGCCAGCAGTCCGCCCGGACGGAGGGAGACCCAGTACTTC. Protein: CASSPPGRRETQYF.